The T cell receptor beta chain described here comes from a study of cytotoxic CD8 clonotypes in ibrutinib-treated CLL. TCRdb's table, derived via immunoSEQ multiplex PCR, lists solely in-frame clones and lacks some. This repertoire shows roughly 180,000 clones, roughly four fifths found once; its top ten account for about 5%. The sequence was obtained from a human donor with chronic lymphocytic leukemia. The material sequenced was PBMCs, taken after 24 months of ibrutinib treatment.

The CDR3 bases are TGTGCCAGCAGCTTAGGTGGGATCGAGCAGTACTTC. Protein sequence: CASSLGGIEQYF. The V call is TRBV7-9, the J call TRBJ2-7, with D uncertain. The germline V gene encodes CDR1 SEHNR and CDR2 FQNEAQ (reference sequence). The CDR3 loop spans 12 amino acids. V was trimmed by 1 base and J by 6 bases, leaving 7 bases between them.